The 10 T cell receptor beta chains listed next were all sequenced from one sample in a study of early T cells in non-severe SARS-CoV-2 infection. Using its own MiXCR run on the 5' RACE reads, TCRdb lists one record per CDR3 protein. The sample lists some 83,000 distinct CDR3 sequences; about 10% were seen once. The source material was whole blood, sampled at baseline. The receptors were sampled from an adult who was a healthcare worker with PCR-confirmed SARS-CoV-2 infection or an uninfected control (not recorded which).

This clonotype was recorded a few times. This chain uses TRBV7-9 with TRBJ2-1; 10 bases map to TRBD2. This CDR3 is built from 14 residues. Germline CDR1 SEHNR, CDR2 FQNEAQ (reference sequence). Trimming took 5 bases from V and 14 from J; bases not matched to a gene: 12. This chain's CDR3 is CASSLLGLANEKFF. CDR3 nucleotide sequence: TGTGCCAGCAGCCTCTTGGGACTAGCGAACGAGAAGTTCTTC.

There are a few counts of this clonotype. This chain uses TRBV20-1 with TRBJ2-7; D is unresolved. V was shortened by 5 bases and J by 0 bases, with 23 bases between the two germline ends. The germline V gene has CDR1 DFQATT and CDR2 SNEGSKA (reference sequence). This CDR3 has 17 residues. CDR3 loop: CSAQGPPFPSSSYEQYF. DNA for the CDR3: TGCAGTGCTCAAGGCCCCCCATTTCCGTCGAGCTCCTACGAGCAGTACTTC.

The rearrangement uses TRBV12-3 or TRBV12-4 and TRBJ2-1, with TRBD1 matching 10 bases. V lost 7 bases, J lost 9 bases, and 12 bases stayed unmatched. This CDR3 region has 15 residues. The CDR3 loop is CASNTDGTGVGEQFF. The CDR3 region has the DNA TGTGCCAGCAACACCGATGGGACAGGGGTAGGTGAGCAGTTCTTC.

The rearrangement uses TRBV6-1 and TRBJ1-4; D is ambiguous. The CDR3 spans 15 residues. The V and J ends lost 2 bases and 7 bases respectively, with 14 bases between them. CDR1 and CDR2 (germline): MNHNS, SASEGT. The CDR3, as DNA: TGTGCCAGCAGTGAACTTATACCAGAAGGTGAAAAACTGTTTTTT. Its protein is CASSELIPEGEKLFF.

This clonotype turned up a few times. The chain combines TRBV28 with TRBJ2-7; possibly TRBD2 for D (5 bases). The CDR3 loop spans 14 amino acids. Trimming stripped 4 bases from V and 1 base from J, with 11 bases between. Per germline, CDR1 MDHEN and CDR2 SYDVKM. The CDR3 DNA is TGTGCCAGCAGTTCGGTTGAGGGATCCTACGAGCAGTACTTC. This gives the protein CASSSVEGSYEQYF.

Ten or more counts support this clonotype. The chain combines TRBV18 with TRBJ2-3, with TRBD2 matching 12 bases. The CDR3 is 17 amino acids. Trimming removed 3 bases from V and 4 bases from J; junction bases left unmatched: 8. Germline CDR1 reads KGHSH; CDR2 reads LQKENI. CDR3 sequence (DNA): TGTGCCAGCTCACCCAGACTAGCGGGAGAGGTATCAGATACGCAGTATTTT. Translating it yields CASSPRLAGEVSDTQYF.

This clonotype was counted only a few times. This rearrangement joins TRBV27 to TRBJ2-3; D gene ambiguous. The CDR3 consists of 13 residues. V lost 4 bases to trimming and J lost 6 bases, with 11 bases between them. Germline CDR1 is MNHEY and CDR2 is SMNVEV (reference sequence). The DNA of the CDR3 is TGTGCCAGCAGTTCCACTTCGGAGGATACGCAGTATTTT. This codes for CASSSTSEDTQYF.

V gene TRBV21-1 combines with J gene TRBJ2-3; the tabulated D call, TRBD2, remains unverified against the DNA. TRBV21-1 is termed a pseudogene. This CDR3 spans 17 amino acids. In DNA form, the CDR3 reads TGTGCCAGCGCCACTTCACAGGTCCCTCCAGGTTCAGATACGCAGTATTTT. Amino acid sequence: CASATSQVPPGSDTQYF.

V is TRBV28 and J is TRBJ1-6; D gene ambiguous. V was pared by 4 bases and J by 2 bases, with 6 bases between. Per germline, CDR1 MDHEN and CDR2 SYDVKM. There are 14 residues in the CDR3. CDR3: CASSSATYNSPLHF. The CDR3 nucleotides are TGTGCCAGCAGTTCGGCCACCTATAATTCACCCCTCCACTTT.

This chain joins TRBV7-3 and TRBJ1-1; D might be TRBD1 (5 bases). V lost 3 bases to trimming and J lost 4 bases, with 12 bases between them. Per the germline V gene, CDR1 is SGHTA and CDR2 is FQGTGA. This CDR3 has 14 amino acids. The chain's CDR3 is CASSLPGMVTEAFF. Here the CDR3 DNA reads TGTGCCAGCAGCTTGCCAGGGATGGTCACTGAAGCTTTCTTT.